The 24 T cell receptor beta chains reported below all come from one sample, sequenced in a study of T cells in Graves' hyperthyroidism and ophthalmopathy. The CDR3 regions of TCR beta were amplified from RNA transcripts. First-round RT-PCR with HTBI primers amplified the TCR CDR3 region. TCRdb recomputed calls from the multiplex PCR reads with MiXCR, one row per CDR3 protein. The sample carries some 600,000 distinct CDR3 sequences, over 11% recorded once. The sequenced sample consisted of blood. Source of these receptors: a woman under 40 with Graves' hyperthyroidism that later progressed to Graves' ophthalmopathy.

V and J are TRBV5-5 and TRBJ2-1, with 8 bases lining up with TRBD2. The V segment lost 1 base and the J segment 4 bases; nucleotides outside the gene matches: 7. CDR1 is SGHKS and CDR2 is YYEKEE in the germline V gene (reference sequence). The CDR3 has 16 amino acids. In nucleotides, the CDR3 is TGTGCCAGCAGCTTGAGTCAACTAGCGGTATACAATGAGCAGTTCTTC. Protein sequence: CASSLSQLAVYNEQFF.

This clonotype was found a few times. The chain is built from TRBV7-9 and TRBJ2-1; the match to TRBD1 covers 7 bases. Germline V gives CDR1 SEHNR, CDR2 FQNEAQ (reference sequence). V was pared by 2 bases and J by 1 base, with 5 bases of the junction left unmatched. There are 16 residues in the CDR3. For the CDR3, the DNA is TGTGCCAGCAGCTTAACATCCAGGGGGTCCTACAATGAGCAGTTCTTC. This translates into CASSLTSRGSYNEQFF.

This sequence joins TRBV6-5 and TRBJ2-7; 7 nucleotides align to TRBD2. Germline V gives CDR1 MNHEY, CDR2 SVGAGI. This CDR3 is 16 amino acids long. V was pared by 2 bases and J by 5 bases, with 12 bases of the junction left unmatched. For the CDR3, the DNA is TGTGCCAGCAGTTACAAGGTCGGGAGGTCGGGGGACGAGCAGTACTTC. Residues: CASSYKVGRSGDEQYF.

This clonotype was counted many times. The chain combines TRBV20-1 with TRBJ1-4; possibly TRBD1 for D (6 bases). V lost 1 base to trimming and J lost 7 bases, with 7 bases between them. This CDR3 is built from 12 residues. Germline assignment: CDR1 DFQATT and CDR2 SNEGSKA (reference sequence). For the CDR3, the DNA is TGCAGTGCTAGAGCGGACAGTGAAAAACTGTTTTTT. It specifies CSARADSEKLFF.

This clonotype occurred many times. This chain joins TRBV11-2 and TRBJ1-2; 8 bases agree with TRBD1. Germline-derived CDR1 and CDR2 are SGHAT and FQNNGV. The trim removed 1 base at V and 6 bases at J, leaving 10 bases unmatched. This CDR3 is built from 16 residues. CDR3 amino acids: CASSLGHGQGEDGYTF. The CDR3 DNA is TGTGCCAGCAGCTTAGGACACGGACAGGGAGAGGATGGCTACACCTTC. The whole variable domain, remainder taken from reference TRBV11-2 and TRBJ1-2, is EAGVAQSPRYKIIEKRQSVAFWCNPISGHATLYWYQQILGQGPKLLIQFQNNGVVDDSQLPKDRFSAERLKGVDSTLKIQPAKLEDSAVYLCASSLGHGQGEDGYTFGSGTRLTVV.

This clonotype occurred many times. The chain has TRBV28 and TRBJ2-7, with D unresolved. Germline values: CDR1 MDHEN, CDR2 SYDVKM. The V end was cut by 3 bases, the J end by 1 base, with 13 bases between. The CDR3 runs to 15 residues. The CDR3 is CASSLPGAHSYEQYF. DNA of the CDR3: TGTGCCAGCAGTTTGCCTGGAGCACATTCCTACGAGCAGTACTTC.

About this clonotype itself: Likely a read error: the CDR3 ends without its conserved phenylalanine or tryptophan. The V and J genes are TRBV19 and TRBJ1-5, with D unresolved. The CDR3 covers 15 residues. From germline, CDR1 is LNHDA and CDR2 SQIVND (reference sequence). The germline V and J ends were trimmed by 1 base and 5 bases, with 12 bases remaining between them. CDR3 sequence (DNA): TGTGCCAGTAGTATAGGGCCAGCTCCAGATCAGCCCCAGCATTCT. Amino acid sequence: CASSIGPAPDQPQHS.

This clonotype was observed many times. This chain uses TRBV6-2 or TRBV6-3 with TRBJ1-1; D unresolved. Trimming cost V 5 bases and J 6 bases, with 7 bases left between them. Germline-derived CDR1 and CDR2 are MNHEY and SVGEGT. The CDR3 is 11 amino acids. The CDR3 is CASSREAEAFF. CDR3 in DNA: TGTGCCAGCAGTCGAGAGGCTGAAGCTTTCTTT.

The rearrangement joins TRBV20-1 to TRBJ2-2; the match to TRBD2 covers 14 bases. Germline V gives CDR1 DFQATT, CDR2 SNEGSKA (reference sequence). The trim removed 4 bases at V and 7 bases at J, leaving 5 bases unmatched. CDR3 length: 15 amino acids. The CDR3 loop is CSATGTSGSGGELFF. CDR3 DNA sequence: TGCAGTGCTACCGGGACTAGCGGGAGCGGCGGGGAGCTGTTTTTT.

The V gene is TRBV11-2, the J gene TRBJ2-7; TRBD2 aligns across 7 bases. The CDR3 contains 15 residues. CDR1 is SGHAT, CDR2 FQNNGV, per germline. J was trimmed by 3 bases and V by 1 base; bases with no gene match: 6. The CDR3: CASSLGLADVYEQYF. The CDR3 region has the DNA TGTGCCAGCAGCTTAGGCCTAGCGGACGTCTACGAGCAGTACTTC.

This clonotype has ten or more counts. V usage is TRBV28 and J usage is TRBJ2-7, with D unresolved. The V gene lost 5 bases and the J gene lost 2 bases, with 7 bases spanning the gap. The CDR3 has 12 amino acids. Germline-derived CDR1 and CDR2 are MDHEN and SYDVKM. The CDR3 loop reads CASSLITYEQYF. Here the CDR3 DNA reads TGTGCCAGCAGTCTTATAACCTACGAGCAGTACTTC. Full variable domain (rest looked up from reference TRBV28 and TRBJ2-7): DVKVTQSSRYLVKRTGEKVFLECVQDMDHENMFWYRQDPGLGLRLIYFSYDVKMKEKGDIPEGYSVSREKKERFSLILESASTNQTSMYLCASSLITYEQYFGPGTRLTVT.

This chain joins TRBV6-1 and TRBJ2-1; a weak D match, TRBD2 (6 bases). The CDR3 spans 12 residues. Germline values: CDR1 MNHNS, CDR2 SASEGT. The germline V and J ends were trimmed by 4 bases and 11 bases, with 12 bases remaining between them. In DNA form, the CDR3 reads TGTGCCAGCAGTGCTTCTAGCGTAAAGCAGTTCTTC. Translating it yields CASSASSVKQFF.

This clonotype was observed many times. J is TRBJ1-1 and V is TRBV5-1; a weak D match, TRBD1 (6 bases). CDR3 size: 14 residues. Germline CDR1 reads SGHRS; CDR2 reads YFSETQ. The ends were cut back, 0 bases at V and 4 bases at J, with 10 bases in the middle. The CDR3 spells CASSLEGVATEAFF. The CDR3 nucleotides are TGCGCCAGCAGCTTGGAGGGGGTGGCCACTGAAGCTTTCTTT.

There are a few counts of this clonotype. A single base separates this from a much larger clone, so it may be a read error. The chain recombines TRBV6-1 with TRBJ1-1; 7 positions match TRBD1. After removal of 6 bases from V and 4 bases from J, the junction contained 2 bases not matched to a gene. Germline values: CDR1 MNHNS, CDR2 SASEGT. This CDR3 region has 12 residues. The CDR3 bases are TGTGCCAGCAGGGGACAGATCACTGAAGCTTTCTTT. Translation gives CASRGQITEAFF.

The rearrangement links TRBV5-1 to TRBJ1-2; D call uncertain. Trimming stripped 0 bases from V and 9 bases from J, with 18 bases between. This CDR3 has 15 amino acids. The germline V gene has CDR1 SGHRS and CDR2 YFSETQ. CDR3 DNA: TGCGCCAGCAGCTTGGGGGCAGCCTCCTCATTAAGCTACACCTTC. The encoded protein is CASSLGAASSLSYTF.

The rearrangement uses TRBV6-1 and TRBJ2-2; weak D call: TRBD1 (6 bases). Germline assignment: CDR1 MNHNS and CDR2 SASEGT. The germline V and J ends were trimmed by 5 bases and 6 bases, with 13 bases remaining between them. The CDR3 extends over 14 amino acids. This CDR3 is CASSYSRGSGELFF. The CDR3 nucleotides read TGTGCCAGCAGTTATTCCAGGGGATCCGGGGAGCTGTTTTTT.

CDR3 DNA sequence: TGCAGTGCTTGGGACGGACTGGCAGAGCTGTTTTTT. Residues: CSAWDGLAELFF. The chain couples TRBV20-1 to TRBJ2-2; D may match TRBD1 or TRBD2 (5 bases each). Germline V gene lookup returns CDR1 DFQATT and CDR2 SNEGSKA (reference sequence). The CDR3 totals 12 residues. V was pared by 5 bases and J by 11 bases, with 15 bases between.

In its sample, this clonotype was seen many times. V gene TRBV27 combines with J gene TRBJ2-7; 7 nucleotides match TRBD2. The CDR3 has 13 residues. Trimming took 8 bases from V and 6 from J; bases not matched to a gene: 10. Per germline, CDR1 MNHEY and CDR2 SMNVEV (reference sequence). The CDR3 region is CASGEAGVSEQYF. CDR3 DNA: TGTGCCAGCGGGGAGGCGGGAGTTTCCGAGCAGTACTTC.

This clonotype was counted a few times. The chain couples TRBV5-1 to TRBJ2-7; TRBD1 or TRBD2 may be the D gene (5 bases each). Trimming pared 3 bases from V and 2 bases from J, leaving 12 bases between. CDR1 and CDR2 from the germline V gene are SGHRS and YFSETQ. The CDR3 sequence is 14 residues long. CDR3 residues: CASSSDGTPYEQYF. The CDR3 DNA sequence: TGCGCCAGCAGCTCAGACGGGACCCCCTACGAGCAGTACTTC.

This clonotype occurred many times. This chain uses TRBV5-5 with TRBJ1-2, with D maybe TRBD1 (5 bases). Deletions cut 4 bases from V and 7 bases from J, with 20 bases between. CDR1 and CDR2 (germline): SGHKS, YYEKEE (reference sequence). This CDR3 has 15 residues. The CDR3 sequence: CASSERLGSGPGYTF. In DNA form, the CDR3 reads TGTGCCAGCAGCGAACGCCTGGGGTCAGGGCCTGGCTACACCTTC.

The chain is built from TRBV5-4 and TRBJ1-1; D is ambiguous. This CDR3 contains 15 residues. Trimming left V 0 bases short and J 7 bases short, with 16 bases between. Germline values: CDR1 SGHNT, CDR2 YYREEE (reference sequence). CDR3 sequence (DNA): TGTGCCAGCAGCTTGGCCGAGGTAAACCACCTTGAAGCTTTCTTT. As protein: CASSLAEVNHLEAFF.

This clonotype was recorded many times. The CDR3 region has the DNA TGTGCCAGCAGCCCTAGGGGCAGGGTATTGAGGACCCAAACGAACACTGAAGCTTTCTTT. This sequence encodes CASSPRGRVLRTQTNTEAFF. The rearrangement uses TRBV5-5 and TRBJ1-1, with a possible D match to TRBD1 (5 bases). Germline V gene sequence: CDR1 SGHKS, CDR2 YYEKEE (reference sequence). V lost 4 bases to trimming and J lost 1 base, with 29 bases between them. The length of the CDR3 is 20 residues.

Only a few counts were recorded for this clonotype. The chain combines TRBV7-8 with TRBJ2-7, with a tentative D call TRBD2 (6 bases). Germline values: CDR1 SGHVS, CDR2 FQNEAQ. This CDR3 spans 16 amino acids. The V end was cut by 5 bases, the J end by 1 base, with 18 bases between. DNA of the CDR3: TGTGCCAGCAGCCGCCCGACTAGGTTAGGGTCCTACGAGCAGTACTTC. Translated, it gives CASSRPTRLGSYEQYF.

The sample holds many counts of this clonotype. The chain is built from TRBV4-1 and TRBJ1-1; no firm D call. The CDR3 totals 13 residues. Germline V CDR1 and CDR2: MGHRA, YSYEKL. Trimming pared 4 bases from V and 4 bases from J, leaving 10 bases between. The CDR3 loop is CASSPHPGTEAFF. DNA for the CDR3: TGCGCCAGCAGCCCCCACCCCGGCACTGAAGCTTTCTTT.